This T cell receptor beta chain appears in the sequencing data of a study of shared clonotypes between healthy human individuals. Overall study: Researchers drew samples from a couple of women and a few men aged 18 to 49. Whole-study results and caveats: Clonotype sharing among donors, it was expected, would be affected by sequencing depth. Large depth notwithstanding, sorted-subset sequencing proved incomplete by rarefaction.

About this clone itself: Its antigen is not identified.

At deep level, the assay was performed. Generated by immunoSEQ multiplex PCR, the TCRdb table keeps only in-frame clones and is missing some. The sample yields 780,000 or so clones, just under 75% seen once. Looked up from germline, CDR1 is MGHRA and CDR2 is YSYEKL. The CDR3 covers 14 residues. Trimming took 5 bases from V and 4 from J; bases not matched to a gene: 8. Sample: memory CD4+ T cells sorted from blood. The subset is: CD45RA-negative fraction. The chain combines TRBV4-1 with TRBJ2-7, with 7 bases identical to TRBD2. This TCR was sampled from a woman aged 25-40 years in good health. DNA of the CDR3: TGCGCCAGCAGCGTGACGGGAGGCTTTTACGAGCAGTACTTC. This encodes CASSVTGGFYEQYF.